This TCR beta chain was observed in a study of identical twins. Germline CDR1 and CDR2: LGHNA and YNFKEQ. There are 16 residues in the CDR3. Trimming removed 0 bases from V and 8 bases from J, with 17 bases in between. Healthy Caucasians were all of the donors. This clonotype has ten or more counts. No antigen is known for it. The authors used template switching to add a universal primer site and gave cDNA unique molecular identifiers. Each CDR3 protein gets one entry after TCRdb re-called the 5' RACE reads with MiXCR. The table includes 700,000 or so distinct CDR3 sequences, over 8.5% detected once. The study's findings and limits: High-abundance cord blood beta clonotypes had fewer insertions; memory repertoires showed none.

This sample was shared with a second study, whose subject was yellow fever vaccine responses in identical twins.

Source material: PBMCs. The chain couples TRBV4-2 to TRBJ2-1; perhaps TRBD2 as D (7 bases). This sequence was found in a woman younger than 35 in good health. The CDR3 DNA follows: TGTGCCAGCAGCCAAGAATCGGGGGGCGCGGGCGATGAGCAGTTCTTC. Translation: CASSQESGGAGDEQFF.